This T cell receptor (beta chain) was captured in a study of T cell repertoires in cytomegalovirus infection. Turning to this clonotype: Its antigen remains unidentified.

One entry per CDR3 protein results from TCRdb running MiXCR on the reads. In the table there are approximately 730,000 distinct CDR3 sequences, around 29% of which are singletons. Germline CDR1 reads SGHVS; CDR2 reads FNYEAQ. Trimming removed 6 bases from V and 2 bases from J; junction bases left unmatched: 8. The CDR3 sequence is 15 residues long. This clonotype was sampled from a human donor in good health (CMV status not recorded). Some clones in this sample may be carry-over from other donors' samples. This specimen was cultured CD8+ T cells from PBMCs, taken from culture after CMV antigen stimulation. This chain uses TRBV7-6 with TRBJ1-1, with 8 bases lining up with TRBD1. The CDR3, as DNA: TGTGCCAGCAGAGTAACCCAGGGGGCTAACACTGAAGCTTTCTTT. This sequence encodes CASRVTQGANTEAFF.